The T cell receptor beta chain described here comes from a study of blood T cell repertoires in COVID-19. Across the whole study: The United States, Italy and Spain were the sources of the acute and convalescent COVID-19 samples. T cells, B-cell-depleted T cells, or PBMCs provided the cDNA or gDNA that served as material.

Only in-frame clones appear in the TCRdb table, and some are missing; sequencing was by immunoSEQ multiplex PCR. The table has some 230,000 clones, roughly nine tenths seen once. Trimming removed 5 bases from V and 1 base from J; junction bases left unmatched: 8. CDR3 length: 17 residues. Germline-derived CDR1 and CDR2 are SGHNT and YENEEA. This chain connects TRBV11-3 to TRBJ2-6; 7 bases line up with TRBD1. The origin of this receptor is a woman in her late teens or twenties in a cohort exposed to, infected with or recovered from COVID-19 (not recorded which). Input material: PBMCs or T cells enriched from blood (not recorded which). The CDR3 protein is CASSIRQGWSGANVLTF. As DNA, the CDR3 is TGTGCCAGCAGCATCCGACAGGGCTGGTCTGGGGCCAACGTCCTGACTTTC.